This T cell receptor (beta chain) was sequenced during a study of shared clonotypes between healthy human individuals. Across the whole study: Sampling drew on donors who were a couple of women and three men aged 18 to 49. A donor's plate count was three for CD4 naive and three for CD4 memory; CD8 naive had two and CD8 memory one.

Using immunoSEQ multiplex PCR, the repertoire was profiled, and TCRdb retains in-frame clones only, with some absent. The sample contains 2 million to 2.5 million clones, 90% to 95% of which appear only once. Each donor was a Caucasian adult residing in Nashville, Tennessee. The sequence was collected from a man younger than 30 in good health. The sample was naive CD4+ T cells sorted from blood. Subset in this sample: CD45RA+ positively selected.

The CDR3 DNA follows: TGCAGCGCGTCGGTCAATGAGCAGTTCTTC. Amino acids: CSASVNEQFF. The rearrangement links TRBV29-1 to TRBJ2-1, with no clear D. Germline-derived CDR1 and CDR2 are SQVTM and ANQGSEA. V lost 7 bases to trimming and J lost 6 bases, with 7 bases between them. The CDR3 spans 10 residues.